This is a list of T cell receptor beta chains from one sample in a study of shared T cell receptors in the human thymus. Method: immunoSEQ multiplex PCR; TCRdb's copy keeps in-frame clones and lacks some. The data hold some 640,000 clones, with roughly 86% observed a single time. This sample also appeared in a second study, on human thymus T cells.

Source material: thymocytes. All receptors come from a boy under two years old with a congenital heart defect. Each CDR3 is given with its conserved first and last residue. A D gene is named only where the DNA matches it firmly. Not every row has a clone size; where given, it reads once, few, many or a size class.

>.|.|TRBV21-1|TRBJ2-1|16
CASSRGSGNWSPEQFF
TGTGCCAGCAGCAGGGGTAGCGGGAATTGGAGTCCTGAGCAGTTCTTC
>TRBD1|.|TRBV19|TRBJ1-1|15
CASSMGQGAHTEAFF
TGTGCCAGTAGTATGGGACAGGGGGCCCACACTGAAGCTTTCTTT
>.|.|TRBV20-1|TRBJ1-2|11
CVGGWGTGYTF
TGCGTGGGGGGATGGGGGACCGGCTACACCTTC
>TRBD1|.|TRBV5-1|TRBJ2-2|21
CASSFHRKDTQGFANTGELFF
TGCGCCAGCAGCTTCCATAGAAAAGATACACAGGGGTTCGCGAACACCGGGGAGCTGTTTTTT
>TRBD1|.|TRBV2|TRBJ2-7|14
CASMSGTGYGEQYF
TGTGCCAGCATGTCGGGGACAGGGTACGGCGAGCAGTACTTC
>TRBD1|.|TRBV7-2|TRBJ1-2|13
CASTVTGRNGYTF
TGTGCCAGCACCGTGACAGGGAGGAATGGCTACACCTTC
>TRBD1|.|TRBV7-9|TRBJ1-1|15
CASSSPGTGGTEAFF
TGTGCCAGCAGCAGCCCCGGGACAGGGGGCACTGAAGCTTTCTTT
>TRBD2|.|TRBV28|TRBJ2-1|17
CASSFPPAGREGNEQFF
TGTGCCAGCAGTTTCCCCCCTGCGGGGAGGGAGGGCAATGAGCAGTTCTTC
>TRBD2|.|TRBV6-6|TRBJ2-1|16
CASRVGFSGRSNEQFF
TGTGCCAGCAGGGTTGGGTTTAGCGGGAGGTCAAATGAGCAGTTCTTC
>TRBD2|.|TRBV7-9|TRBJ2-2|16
CASSLALAGGTGELFF
TGTGCCAGCAGCTTAGCGCTTGCCGGGGGGACCGGGGAGCTGTTTTTT
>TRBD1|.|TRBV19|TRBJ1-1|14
CASIKDRKNTEAFF
TGTGCCAGTATTAAGGACAGGAAGAACACTGAAGCTTTCTTT
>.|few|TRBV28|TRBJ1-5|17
CASSLGSREAGNQPQHF
TGTGCCAGCAGTTTGGGCTCGAGGGAAGCGGGCAATCAGCCCCAGCATTTT
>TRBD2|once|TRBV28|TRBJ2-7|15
CASSFPSGRDYEQYF
TGTGCCAGCAGTTTCCCTAGCGGTCGAGATTACGAGCAGTACTTC
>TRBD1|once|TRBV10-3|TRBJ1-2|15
CAISAGTGEVYGYTF
TGTGCCATCAGCGCCGGGACAGGGGAAGTCTATGGCTACACCTTC
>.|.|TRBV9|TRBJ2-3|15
CASSAPTHGTDTQYF
TGTGCCAGCAGCGCCCCGACACACGGCACAGATACGCAGTATTTT
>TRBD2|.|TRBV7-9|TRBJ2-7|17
CASSLGQAKRESNEQYF
TGTGCCAGCAGCTTAGGCCAGGCTAAGCGGGAGTCCAACGAGCAGTACTTC
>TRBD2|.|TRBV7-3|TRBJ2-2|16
CASSQGTSGGTGELFF
TGTGCCAGCAGCCAGGGGACTAGCGGGGGGACCGGGGAGCTGTTTTTT
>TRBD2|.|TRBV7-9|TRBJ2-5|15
CASSHGGKAQETQYF
TGTGCCAGCAGTCACGGGGGGAAGGCCCAAGAGACCCAGTACTTC
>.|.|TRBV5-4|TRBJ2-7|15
CASSWGPGDSYEQYF
TGTGCCAGCAGCTGGGGGCCCGGGGACTCCTACGAGCAGTACTTC
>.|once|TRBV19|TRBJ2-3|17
CASSIGVVRLGTDTQYF
TGTGCCAGTAGTATAGGGGTGGTCAGACTCGGCACAGATACGCAGTATTTT
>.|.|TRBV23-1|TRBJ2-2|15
CASVTRGAGTGELFF
TGCGCCAGCGTAACCCGAGGCGCGGGCACCGGGGAGCTGTTTTTT
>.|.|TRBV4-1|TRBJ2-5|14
CASSHTSKDETQYF
TGCGCCAGCAGCCACACTAGTAAGGACGAGACCCAGTACTTC
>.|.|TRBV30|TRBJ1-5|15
CAWSKAGLSNQPQHF
TGTGCCTGGAGTAAGGCAGGGTTAAGCAATCAGCCCCAGCATTTT